Listed below are T cell receptor beta chains from one sample, sequenced in a study of blood T cell repertoires in COVID-19. Produced via immunoSEQ multiplex PCR; TCRdb's table is partial and in-frame only. Found here are hundreds of thousands of clones, 70% to 90% of them singletons; the top ten hold about 9.9%. Sequencing was carried out using PBMCs or T cells enriched from blood (not recorded which). Receptors originate from a woman in her thirties or forties who had recovered from COVID-19. CDR3s include the opening cysteine and the closing phenylalanine or tryptophan. A D gene is named only where the DNA matches it firmly. Expanded clones get a size class; other rows say once, few or many, or leave the size out.

cdr3_nt	cdr3_aa	v_call	j_call	d_call	clone_size
TGTGCCAGCAGCCCACGACAGGGGGCTAACACCGGGGAGCTGTTTTTT	CASSPRQGANTGELFF	TRBV7-9	TRBJ2-2	TRBD1	NA
TGTGCCAGCAGCTTCGGGGGTACAGGGAACACTGAAGCTTTCTTT	CASSFGGTGNTEAFF	TRBV11-3	TRBJ1-1	NA	NA
TGTGCCAGCAGCCTCCCGACAGGGGGCCCCAAAAACATTCAGTACTTC	CASSLPTGGPKNIQYF	TRBV7-2	TRBJ2-4	TRBD1	NA
TGTGCCTGGAGTGACCCGTTCAGGGGTAGCAATCAGCCCCAGCATTTT	CAWSDPFRGSNQPQHF	TRBV30	TRBJ1-5	NA	NA
TGTGCCAGCAGCCTCAGACAAGCCTACGAGCAGTACTTC	CASSLRQAYEQYF	TRBV28	TRBJ2-7	NA	NA
TGTGCCAGCAGCCCAGGTCTCGGTGTGAACACTGAAGCTTTCTTT	CASSPGLGVNTEAFF	TRBV7-8	TRBJ1-1	NA	NA
TGTGCCAGCAGCGTGGGACAGGTGAAGAACACTGAAGCTTTCTTT	CASSVGQVKNTEAFF	TRBV9	TRBJ1-1	TRBD1	once
TGTGCCAGCAGCTTGCAGGCCGCAGGCAATCAGCCCCAGCATTTT	CASSLQAAGNQPQHF	TRBV5-6	TRBJ1-5	NA	NA
TGTGCCAGCAGCTCTGGACAGGGGAATTCACCCCTCCACTTT	CASSSGQGNSPLHF	TRBV9	TRBJ1-6	TRBD1	NA
TGTGCCAGCAGCCCCTCACGGACAGCAGATACGCAGTATTTT	CASSPSRTADTQYF	TRBV7-9	TRBJ2-3	NA	NA
TGTGCCAGCAGCAGCGGTTTGGGGTCCTATAATTCACCCCTCCACTTT	CASSSGLGSYNSPLHF	TRBV5-5	TRBJ1-6	NA	NA
TGTGCCAGCAGCTTAGGGGGGGGCAGGACGGAGACCCAGTACTTC	CASSLGGGRTETQYF	TRBV7-6	TRBJ2-5	NA	NA
TGTGCCAGCAGCCAATGGGGATTAGCGGGAGGGATTAACACCGGGGAGCTGTTTTTT	CASSQWGLAGGINTGELFF	TRBV3-1/TRBV3-2	TRBJ2-2	TRBD2	NA
TGTGCCAGCAGCCAAGCAGGAGGCCAGACTAGCACAGATACGCAGTATTTT	CASSQAGGQTSTDTQYF	TRBV3-1/TRBV3-2	TRBJ2-3	NA	NA
TGTGCCAGCAGCCCCACTGGCTACGAGCAGTACTTC	CASSPTGYEQYF	TRBV9	TRBJ2-7	NA	NA
TGTGCCAGCAGCTTACGGACTCCACCTCCCCACGAGCAGTACTTC	CASSLRTPPPHEQYF	TRBV7-2	TRBJ2-7	NA	once
TGTGCCAGCAGTCAGCAGGTCGTGGCCTCTGGAAACACCATATATTTT	CASSQQVVASGNTIYF	TRBV28	TRBJ1-3	NA	NA
TGTGCCAGCAGTCTAACAGGTGTCAATCAGCCCCAGCATTTT	CASSLTGVNQPQHF	TRBV3-1/TRBV3-2	TRBJ1-5	NA	NA
TGCGCCAGCAGCCCGCGACAGAACACCGGGGAGCTGTTTTTT	CASSPRQNTGELFF	TRBV5-1	TRBJ2-2	NA	NA
TGTGCCAGCAGGAGGACAGGAGCTTTGAGGGCTGAAGCTTTCTTT	CASRRTGALRAEAFF	TRBV7-3	TRBJ1-1	TRBD1	NA